A selection of T cell receptor beta chains follows, all from one sample in a study of technical replicates of blood from a handful of donors. Assay: immunoSEQ multiplex PCR; the TCRdb copy retains only in-frame clones and omits some. The data contain under 100,000 clones, approximately 94% of them singletons. The specimen was T cells isolated from PBMCs. These receptor sequences come from a human donor in good health. The CDR3 runs from the conserved cysteine through the conserved F or W. Each record gives: clone size, J gene, V gene, D gene, CDR3 DNA, CDR3 protein. The D gene is left open where the match is weak. Only part of the rows carry a size: once, few, many, or a class if the clone is expanded.

NA,TRBJ1-2,TRBV27,TRBD1,TGTGCCAGCAGCCCGGGACAGGGGAGTTGGGGCTACACCTTC,CASSPGQGSWGYTF
NA,TRBJ2-7,TRBV7-2,NA,TGTGCCAGCAGTCGAGATACAGCCACTTACTACGAGCAGTACTTC,CASSRDTATYYEQYF
NA,TRBJ1-1,TRBV27,NA,TGTGCCAGCAGTTTATCGGCGCTCGGGACATATAGCGCTGAAGTCGCTGAAGCTTTCTTT,CASSLSALGTYSAEVAEAFF
NA,TRBJ2-1,TRBV11-1,NA,TGTGCCAGCGCCTACCTGGGTTCTTTTGGGGCCACCTACAATGAGCAGTTCTTC,CASAYLGSFGATYNEQFF
NA,TRBJ1-1,TRBV6-1,NA,TGTGCCAGCAGTGAACAGGGAACTGAAGCTTTCTTT,CASSEQGTEAFF
NA,TRBJ1-2,TRBV7-8,NA,TGTGCCAGCAGCTCCATCGACCTAGGGGGCTATGGCTACACCTTC,CASSSIDLGGYGYTF
NA,TRBJ2-2,TRBV28,NA,TGTGCCAGCAGCTTTTTGAAACCCGGGACTGACCTAAAAGCCGGGGAGCTGTTTTTT,CASSFLKPGTDLKAGELFF
NA,TRBJ2-7,TRBV6-1,NA,TGTGCCAGCAGTGAAGCGGGCTTCTACGAGCAGTACTTC,CASSEAGFYEQYF
NA,TRBJ1-1,TRBV7-8,NA,TGTGCCAGCAGCCCCCCGTCAGGGAACACTGAAGCTTTCTTT,CASSPPSGNTEAFF
NA,TRBJ2-7,TRBV11-2,TRBD1,TGTGCCAGCAGCTCGGGACAGGGGACCTACGAGCAGTACTTC,CASSSGQGTYEQYF
NA,TRBJ1-2,TRBV25-1,NA,TGTGCCAGCAGGACAGCAGCGTATGGCTACACCTTC,CASRTAAYGYTF
NA,TRBJ2-7,TRBV6-1,TRBD1,TGTGCCAGCAGCTACCGGGACAGCACAAGATACGAGCAGTACTTC,CASSYRDSTRYEQYF
NA,TRBJ2-2,TRBV27,NA,TGTGCCAGCAGACCGGGGGCCGGGGAGCTGTTTTTT,CASRPGAGELFF
NA,TRBJ1-6,TRBV2,TRBD1,TGTGCCAGCAGTGATCTGGACAGGGAAGTTGAATCACCCCTCCACTTT,CASSDLDREVESPLHF
once,TRBJ2-5,TRBV7-9,NA,TGTGCCAGCAGCTTAGGCGCGACACCACAAGAGACCCAGTACTTC,CASSLGATPQETQYF
NA,TRBJ1-5,TRBV5-4,NA,TGTGCCAGCAGCTTCGACGGGAATAGCAATCAGCCCCAGCATTTT,CASSFDGNSNQPQHF
NA,TRBJ1-6,TRBV21-1,NA,TGTGCCAGCAGCAAGCGGGCAGATTCACCCCTCCACTTT,CASSKRADSPLHF
NA,TRBJ2-1,TRBV6-1,TRBD1,TGTGCCAGCAGCCCTGGGACAGGTAGGGTAAGTGAGCAGTTCTTC,CASSPGTGRVSEQFF
NA,TRBJ2-2,TRBV5-1,TRBD2,TGCGCCAGCAGCTACAGACTAGCGGGGGGCCTCACCGGGGAGCTGTTTTTT,CASSYRLAGGLTGELFF
NA,TRBJ2-1,TRBV7-2,TRBD2,TGTGCCAGCAGCTTCGCTAGCGGACCCTACAATGAGCAGTTCTTC,CASSFASGPYNEQFF